This entry is about one TCR beta chain. This sample stems from a study of OX40 agonist ivuxolimab in advanced cancers. Across the study: Patients' therapy was ivuxolimab, an antibody that acts as an agonist of OX40 (CD134). Every 2 weeks, ivuxolimab was infused into the patients intravenously at between 0.01 and 10 mg/kg.

This table comes from immunoSEQ multiplex PCR, and its TCRdb copy is limited to in-frame clones, with some not included. The sample lists nearly 60,000 clones, approximately 88% occurring once. The TCR comes from an adult with an advanced solid tumor such as melanoma, head and neck, liver or kidney cancer. Sample: CD4+ or CD8+ T cells sorted from blood, taken in a trial of the OX40 agonist ivuxolimab.

The CDR3: CASSHSRGGQLFF. As DNA, the CDR3 is TGTGCCAGCAGTCACTCTCGGGGGGGACAGCTGTTTTTT. V and J are TRBV11-3 and TRBJ2-2; TRBD2 matches 8 bases. This CDR3 comprises 13 residues. The V segment lost 6 bases and the J segment 12 bases; nucleotides outside the gene matches: 9. CDR1 SGHNT and CDR2 YENEEA come from the germline V gene.